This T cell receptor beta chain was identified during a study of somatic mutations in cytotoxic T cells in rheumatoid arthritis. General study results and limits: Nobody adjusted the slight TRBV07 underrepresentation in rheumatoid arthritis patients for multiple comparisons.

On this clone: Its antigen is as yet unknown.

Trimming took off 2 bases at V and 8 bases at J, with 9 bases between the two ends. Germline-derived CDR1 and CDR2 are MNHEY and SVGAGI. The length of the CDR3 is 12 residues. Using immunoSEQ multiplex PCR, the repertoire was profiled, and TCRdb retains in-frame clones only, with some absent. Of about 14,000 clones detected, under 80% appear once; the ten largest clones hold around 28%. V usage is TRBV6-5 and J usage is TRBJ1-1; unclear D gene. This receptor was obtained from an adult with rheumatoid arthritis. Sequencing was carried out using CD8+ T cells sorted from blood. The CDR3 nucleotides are TGTGCCAGCAGTTACACCGGTCAAGAAGCTTTCTTT. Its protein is CASSYTGQEAFF.